This T cell receptor beta chain was captured in a study of response to subunit inactivated influenza vaccine. This clonotype was recorded many times. Germline V gene lookup returns CDR1 SEHNR and CDR2 FQNEAQ (reference sequence). This CDR3 spans 15 amino acids. The V gene end was trimmed by 3 bases and the J gene end by 3 bases; junction bases not matched to a gene: 3. TCRdb processed the RT-PCR reads anew with MiXCR; each CDR3 protein has one entry. The sample holds about 570,000 distinct CDR3 sequences, 10% to 12% seen once. These data were also filed under a second study, of T cells expressing NK-cell markers. From that paper: UMI-tagged 5'RACE template switching yielded the TCR beta cDNA. It was sorted CD3+CD56-NKG2C+, CD3+CD56+NKG2C- and CD3+CD56+NKG2C+ T cells that provided the TCR beta repertoires. The authors sequenced eight donors, of whom seven were HCMV-seropositive and one was seronegative. As a fraction of CD8+ T cells, dominant NKG2C+ clonotypes reached roughly 1.0-7.5% in 5 or 6 donors. These clonotypes additionally ranked first within the CD3+CD56-NKG2C+ fraction of a few donors.

The chain links TRBV7-9 to TRBJ1-2; 11 nucleotides line up with TRBD1. Sequences were derived from PBMCs from blood, sampled on the day of vaccination. This receptor was taken from a man in his fifties who received an inactivated influenza vaccine. The chain's CDR3 is CASSFGQGADYGYTF. CDR3 bases: TGTGCCAGCAGCTTTGGACAGGGGGCCGACTATGGCTACACCTTC.